Listed below are T cell receptor beta chains from one sample, sequenced in a study of blood T cell repertoires in COVID-19. TCRdb keeps only in-frame clones here, not all; method: immunoSEQ multiplex PCR. The data contain some 14,000 clones, over 75% of them singletons. Sequencing input: peripheral blood. The origin of the receptors is a human donor in a cohort sampled during active COVID-19. Each CDR3 is given with its conserved first and last residue. Rows may omit the clone size; those that give it use once, few, many or a size class.

size	V	J	CDR3
NA	TRBV5-1	TRBJ2-7	CASSQSSGSYEQYF
NA	TRBV19	TRBJ2-3	CASSGARGGGLDTQYF
NA	TRBV29-1	TRBJ1-1	CSVEDVGGGYAEAFF
NA	TRBV2	TRBJ2-1	CASSASSLPGLEQFF
NA	TRBV6-2/TRBV6-3	TRBJ2-3	CASSGWTGSSFTDTQYF
NA	TRBV11-1	TRBJ1-2	CASSPGTGNGYTF
NA	TRBV29-1	TRBJ1-1	CSVGGISLYRMNTEAFF
NA	TRBV7-3	TRBJ2-3	CASSLNRGFSTDTQYF
NA	TRBV11-1	TRBJ1-6	CASSYGQDNSPLHF
NA	TRBV7-2	TRBJ1-4	CASSFGQGGEKLFF
NA	TRBV7-7	TRBJ2-7	CASSRLGRDEQYF
NA	TRBV5-4	TRBJ1-3	CASSQQGAQGNTIYF
NA	TRBV30	TRBJ1-1	CAWSLGRGPVTEAFF
NA	TRBV6-6	TRBJ1-2	CASSSRVERGYTF
NA	TRBV7-3	TRBJ2-7	CASSPGGPASYEQYF
NA	TRBV11-2	TRBJ1-1	CASSFLRNTEAFF
NA	TRBV19	TRBJ2-5	CASSTTGAGVSETQYF
NA	TRBV15	TRBJ2-1	CATSRGQGSYNEQFF
once	TRBV10-2	TRBJ2-1	CASSGSVGGFF
NA	TRBV7-8	TRBJ2-1	CASSLAVGGAYNEQFF
NA	TRBV15	TRBJ2-2	CATSRPPQGLAAGELFF
once	TRBV11-3	TRBJ1-5	CASSFNRGRSNQPQHF
NA	TRBV6-5	TRBJ2-7	CASSYLTSGSGYEQYF
NA	TRBV27	TRBJ1-2	CASSRWPAHNYGYTF
NA	TRBV10-3	TRBJ2-5	CAIRQGATQETQYF
NA	TRBV5-4	TRBJ1-1	CASSLGGLNTEAFF
NA	TRBV4-1	TRBJ2-7	CASTAHSGTSGTSSYEQYF
NA	TRBV20-1	TRBJ2-3	CSASAGGTDTQYF
NA	TRBV19	TRBJ1-6	CASSTQTGRRSPLHF
NA	TRBV29-1	TRBJ1-1	CSVELQVDTEAFF
NA	TRBV12-3/TRBV12-4	TRBJ1-1	CASSWTVSERAFF
NA	TRBV19	TRBJ2-3	CATSIGTPIGGTDTQYF
few	TRBV19	TRBJ2-3	CASSPLQGADTQYF
few	TRBV5-1	TRBJ1-1	CASSPDWNTEAFF
NA	TRBV4-3	TRBJ2-3	CASSPAPGLATDTQYF
NA	TRBV19	TRBJ1-6	CASSDGTGVSYNSPLHF
NA	TRBV28	TRBJ1-1	CASSTQGKGTEAFF
NA	TRBV7-2	TRBJ2-1	CASSDQPRRGEQFF
NA	TRBV1	TRBJ2-5	CTSSSSGEETQYF
NA	TRBV15	TRBJ1-2	CATNPRSGGTGYGYTF
NA	TRBV7-8	TRBJ2-7	CASSTEKSYEQYF
NA	TRBV27	TRBJ1-4	CASSSRSGGFATNEKLFF
NA	TRBV3-1/TRBV3-2	TRBJ2-1	CASSQDDNEQFF
few	TRBV19	TRBJ2-7	CASRTSGTGTFYEQYF